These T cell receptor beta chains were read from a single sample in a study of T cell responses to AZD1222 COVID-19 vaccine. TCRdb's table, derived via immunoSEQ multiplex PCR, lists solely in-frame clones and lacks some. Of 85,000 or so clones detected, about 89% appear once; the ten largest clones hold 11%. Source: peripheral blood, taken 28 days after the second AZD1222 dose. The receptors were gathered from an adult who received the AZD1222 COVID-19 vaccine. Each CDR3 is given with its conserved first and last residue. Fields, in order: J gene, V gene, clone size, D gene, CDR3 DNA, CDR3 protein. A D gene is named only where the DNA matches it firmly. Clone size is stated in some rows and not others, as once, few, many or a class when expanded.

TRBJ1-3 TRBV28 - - TGTGCCAGCAGAACTCAACACTCTGGAAACACCATATATTTT CASRTQHSGNTIYF
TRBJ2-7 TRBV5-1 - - TGCGCCAGCAGCTTGCGACAGCCCAGCTACGAGCAGTACTTC CASSLRQPSYEQYF
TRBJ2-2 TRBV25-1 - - TGTGCCAGCAGTGTGGGATCTGGGGAGCTGTTTTTT CASSVGSGELFF
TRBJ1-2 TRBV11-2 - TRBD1 TGTGCCAGCAGTCTCGACAGGGGCCTGGGTGGCTACACCTTC CASSLDRGLGGYTF
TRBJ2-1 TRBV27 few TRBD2 TGTGCCAGCAGTTTGCTAGCGGGGGGGGGCTCCTACAATGAGCAGTTCTTC CASSLLAGGGSYNEQFF
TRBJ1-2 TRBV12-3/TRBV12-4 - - TGTGCCAGCAGTTTAGGTCAAAACTATGGCTACACCTTC CASSLGQNYGYTF
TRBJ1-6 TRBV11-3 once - TGTGCCAGCAGCTTAGTTCGTAATTCACCCCTCCACTTT CASSLVRNSPLHF
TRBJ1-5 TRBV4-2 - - TGTGCCAGCAGCCGATCGGGCCTTAAGGTGGGTCAGCCCCAGCATTTT CASSRSGLKVGQPQHF
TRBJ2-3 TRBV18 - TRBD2 TGTGCCAGCTCACCGGAGCGGGGCTTCACAGATACGCAGTATTTT CASSPERGFTDTQYF
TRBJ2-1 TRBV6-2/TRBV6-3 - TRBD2 TGTGCCAGCAGTTCCGGGACTAGCGTACTCAATGAGCAGTTCTTC CASSSGTSVLNEQFF
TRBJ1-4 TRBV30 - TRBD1 TGTGCCTGGAAAGGGACAGGGCGGTGGAAACTGTTTTTT CAWKGTGRWKLFF
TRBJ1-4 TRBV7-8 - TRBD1 TGTGCCAGCAGCCTGCAGGCCGGGACAGGGTATGAAAAACTGTTTTTT CASSLQAGTGYEKLFF
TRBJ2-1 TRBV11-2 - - TGTGCCAGCAGCTTAGAAATGGTCCTAGGATACAATGAGCAGTTCTTC CASSLEMVLGYNEQFF
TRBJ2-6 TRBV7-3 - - TGTGCCAGCAGCTCAGGGGGGTTTGCTGGGGCCAACGTCCTGACTTTC CASSSGGFAGANVLTF
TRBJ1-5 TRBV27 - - TGTGCCAGCAGGGGGATAGGGCAGCCCCAGCATTTT CASRGIGQPQHF
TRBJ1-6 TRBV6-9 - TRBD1 TGTGCCAGCAGCGCGGACAGGGGGCCTTATAATTCACCCCTCCACTTT CASSADRGPYNSPLHF
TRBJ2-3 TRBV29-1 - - TGCAGCGTTGAAGGTCGGCCGGGCTCCACAGATACGCAGTATTTT CSVEGRPGSTDTQYF
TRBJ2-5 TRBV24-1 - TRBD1 TGTGCCACCAGTGGACCCGGGACAGGGGAAGAGACCCAGTACTTC CATSGPGTGEETQYF
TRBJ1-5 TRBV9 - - TGTGCCAGCAGCGTAGGGGGTCTCGGCAATCAGCCCCAGCATTTT CASSVGGLGNQPQHF
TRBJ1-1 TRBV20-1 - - TGCAGCGGCTACGGGAACACTGAAGCTTTCTTT CSGYGNTEAFF
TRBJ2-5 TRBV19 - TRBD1 TGTGCCAGTAGTAGAAGACAGGGCGAGGAAGAGACCCAGTACTTC CASSRRQGEEETQYF
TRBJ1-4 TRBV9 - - TGTGCCAGCAGCGTAGCTGGGGGGATCAGTGAAAAACTGTTTTTT CASSVAGGISEKLFF
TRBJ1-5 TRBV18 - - TGTGCCAGCTCACCAAAAATGGGGAAGATGGATCAGCCCCAGCATTTT CASSPKMGKMDQPQHF
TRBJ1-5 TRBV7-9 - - TGTGCCAGCAGCTTCCAGGCTCAGCCCCAGCATTTT CASSFQAQPQHF
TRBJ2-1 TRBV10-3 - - TGTGCCATCAGTGAGTCTGACCGGACCGGCGGGTTCGAGCAGTTCTTC CAISESDRTGGFEQFF
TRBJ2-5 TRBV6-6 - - TGTGCCAGCAGTTGGGACACCAAAGAGACCCAGTACTTC CASSWDTKETQYF
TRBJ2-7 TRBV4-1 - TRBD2 TGCGCCAGCAGCCATGAAGGGACTAGCGGTTTGGTCGAGCAGTACTTC CASSHEGTSGLVEQYF
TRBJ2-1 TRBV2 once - TGTGCCAGCAGGGGGGCAGCCTTGGGGAATGAGCAGTTCTTC CASRGAALGNEQFF
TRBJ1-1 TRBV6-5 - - TGTGCCAGCAGCCGGGACACCTACACTGAAGCTTTCTTT CASSRDTYTEAFF
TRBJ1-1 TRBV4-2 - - TGTGCCAGCAGCCAAGTTGGGGGGAGTCTGAACACTGAAGCTTTCTTT CASSQVGGSLNTEAFF
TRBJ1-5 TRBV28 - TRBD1 TGTGCCAGCAGTTTAGTAACAGGGGCCCCCGGAGAGGATCAGCCCCAGCATTTT CASSLVTGAPGEDQPQHF
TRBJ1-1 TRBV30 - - TGTGCCTGGGCCGGTTCGGCTGGGGGCACTGAAGCTTTCTTT CAWAGSAGGTEAFF
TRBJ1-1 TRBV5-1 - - TGCGCCAGCAGTCCGGAAGTGAACACTGAAGCTTTCTTT CASSPEVNTEAFF
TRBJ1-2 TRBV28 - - TGTGCCAGCACCCCTCGGGGACCGTATGGCTACACCTTC CASTPRGPYGYTF
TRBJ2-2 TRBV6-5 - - TGTGCCAGCACGGGCAGAGCGATAAACACCGGGGAGCTGTTTTTT CASTGRAINTGELFF
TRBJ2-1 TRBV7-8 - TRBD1 TGTGCCAGCAGCTTGGGACAGGGGGCCTACAATGAGCAGTTCTTC CASSLGQGAYNEQFF
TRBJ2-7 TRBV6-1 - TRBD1 TGTGCCAGCAGTGAATCTAGGGGACAGGGGGCTTACGAGCAGTACTTC CASSESRGQGAYEQYF
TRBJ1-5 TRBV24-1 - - TGTGCCACCAGTGATTGTAGGGAAGAGCAGCCCCAGCATTTT CATSDCREEQPQHF
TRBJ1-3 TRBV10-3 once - TGTGCCATCAGTGAGTCGCAGGATCTGGGTCCTGGAAACACCATATATTTT CAISESQDLGPGNTIYF
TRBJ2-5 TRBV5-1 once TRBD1 TGCGCCAGCAGCTTGGGACAGGGGCGAGAGACCCAGTACTTC CASSLGQGRETQYF
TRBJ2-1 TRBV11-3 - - TGTGCCAGCAGCTCAGGGACGTGGAATGAGCAGTTCTTC CASSSGTWNEQFF
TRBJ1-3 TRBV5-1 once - TGCGCCAGCAGCCCGAACCCCCGCTCTGGAAACACCATATATTTT CASSPNPRSGNTIYF
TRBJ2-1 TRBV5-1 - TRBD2 TGCGCCAGCAGCTTAGTCCTAGCGGGAGGGCACAATGAGCAGTTCTTC CASSLVLAGGHNEQFF
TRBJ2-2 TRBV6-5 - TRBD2 TGTGCCAGCAGTTGGGGACTAGCCTCCGGGGAGCTGTTTTTT CASSWGLASGELFF
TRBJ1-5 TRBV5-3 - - TGTGCCAGAAGCTTGAGCTGCAGGCAGCCCCAGCATTTT CARSLSCRQPQHF
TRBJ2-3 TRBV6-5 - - TGTGCCAGCAGTTACTCGGACTACAGAGCAGATACGCAGTATTTT CASSYSDYRADTQYF
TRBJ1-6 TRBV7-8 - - TGTGCCAGCAGCCGGGACATAATCTCCTATAATTCACCCCTCCACTTT CASSRDIISYNSPLHF
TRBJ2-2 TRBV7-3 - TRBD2 TGTGCCAGCAGCCCTAACATACTAGCGGGAGGGGAGCTGTTTTTT CASSPNILAGGELFF
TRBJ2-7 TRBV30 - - TGTGCCTGGAGTGTAAACCAGGGTTACGAGCAGTACTTC CAWSVNQGYEQYF
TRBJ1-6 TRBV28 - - TGTGCCAGCAAAGGCGGGGACGCTAGAAATTCACCCCTCCACTTT CASKGGDARNSPLHF
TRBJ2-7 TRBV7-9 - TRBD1 TGTGCCAGCAGCCTCTTGGGACAGGGGGCGAGCGAGCAGTACTTC CASSLLGQGASEQYF
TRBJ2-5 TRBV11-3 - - TGTGCCAGCAGCTTTACTAGTTTGGAGACCCAGTACTTC CASSFTSLETQYF
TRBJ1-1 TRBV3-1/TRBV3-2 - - TGTGCCAGCAGCCAAGATAGGTCTGAAGCTTTCTTT CASSQDRSEAFF
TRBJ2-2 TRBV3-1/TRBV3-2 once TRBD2 TGTGCCAGCAGCCCTCGAGGGCGGGAGGGCACCGGGGAGCTGTTTTTT CASSPRGREGTGELFF
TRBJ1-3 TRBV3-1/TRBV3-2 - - TGTGCCAGCAGCCAAAGGGGAAACACCATATATTTT CASSQRGNTIYF
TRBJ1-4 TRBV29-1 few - TGCAGCGTTGAGGAGGGAAAACTGTTTTTT CSVEEGKLFF
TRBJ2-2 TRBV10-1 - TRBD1 TGCGCCAGCAGTATAGCTCCGGGACAGGGGCGGACCGGGGAGCTGTTTTTT CASSIAPGQGRTGELFF
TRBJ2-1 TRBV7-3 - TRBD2 TGTGCCAGCAGCTTGGGACTAGCGTCCCACAATGAGCAGTTCTTC CASSLGLASHNEQFF
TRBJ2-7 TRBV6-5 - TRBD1 TGTGCCAGCAGTCGTCCGGGACAGGGGGCCGACGAGCAGTACTTC CASSRPGQGADEQYF
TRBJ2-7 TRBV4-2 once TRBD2 TGTGCCAGCAGCCAGGTCATTGGGACTAGCGGGGGGGAGCAGTACTTC CASSQVIGTSGGEQYF